Described below is a single T cell receptor (beta chain) sequence and its context. The entry originates in a study of blood T cell repertoires in COVID-19. Produced via immunoSEQ multiplex PCR; TCRdb's table is partial and in-frame only. Of a few hundred thousand clones listed, more than 75% are singletons. Germline V gives CDR1 SEHNR, CDR2 FQNEAQ (reference sequence). The CDR3 is 13 residues long. J lost 4 bases, V lost 3 bases, and 2 bases had no gene match. Sequencing input: peripheral blood. The chain links TRBV7-9 to TRBJ2-5; 7 bases map to TRBD1. The TCR originated in a man aged 45 to 65 with acute or convalescent COVID-19. The CDR3 loop is CASSLPGGETQYF. The CDR3 nucleotides read TGTGCCAGCAGCTTGCCAGGGGGAGAGACCCAGTACTTC.